One and the same sample provided the 16 T cell receptor beta chains below, sequenced in a study of T-cell reconstitution after alpha-beta-depleted transplantation in children. Unique molecular identifiers were incorporated when the TCRbeta library was constructed. One entry per CDR3 protein results from TCRdb running MiXCR on the PCR reads. The table lists roughly 790,000 distinct CDR3 sequences, roughly 16% of them singletons. The material was PBMCs, mostly from graft donor cells, obtained 360 days after TCRalphabeta/CD19-depleted stem cell transplant. The receptors originated from a male patient between 10 and 17 years old who had a stem cell transplant for acute lymphoblastic leukemia, so the T cells may come from the graft donor.

This clonotype was detected once. The V call is TRBV15, the J call TRBJ2-1; weak D call: TRBD2 (5 bases). CDR1 LNHNV and CDR2 YYDKDF come from the germline V gene (reference sequence). Trimming removed 5 bases from V and 5 bases from J, with 7 bases in between. The CDR3 sequence is 12 residues long. The CDR3 sequence is CATSSADNEQFF. The CDR3 coding sequence is TGTGCCACCAGCTCAGCGGACAATGAGCAGTTCTTC. Looking up the rest from reference TRBV15 and TRBJ2-1 gives the full variable domain: DAMVIQNPRYQVTQFGKPVTLSCSQTLNHNVMYWYQQKSSQAPKLLFHYYDKDFNNEADTPDNFQSRRPNTSFCFLDIRSPGLGDTAMYLCATSSADNEQFFGPGTRLTVL.

This clonotype has a handful of counts. The V and J genes are TRBV5-1 and TRBJ1-1, with 11 positions matching TRBD1. The CDR3 consists of 17 residues. Germline V CDR1 and CDR2: SGHRS, YFSETQ. V shed 4 bases, J shed 0 bases, and the junction held 8 bases outside the gene matches. The CDR3 protein is CASSLPRTGGLNTEAFF. DNA of the CDR3: TGCGCCAGCAGCCTGCCGCGGACAGGGGGCCTGAACACTGAAGCTTTCTTT.

This clonotype came up a few times. The V gene is TRBV3-1, the J gene TRBJ1-1, with 7 bases identical to TRBD1. With V trimmed by 2 bases and J by 3 bases, 3 bases remained unmatched. This CDR3 contains 14 residues. The germline CDR1 and CDR2 sequences are LGHDT and YNNKEL (reference sequence). The CDR3, as DNA: TGTGCCAGCAGCCAAAGGGGGCAGTACACTGAAGCTTTCTTT. This encodes CASSQRGQYTEAFF.

This clonotype was found a few times. The chain couples TRBV7-3 to TRBJ2-3; D remains ambiguous. The CDR3 contains 13 residues. The V gene's germline CDR1 is SGHTA and CDR2 FQGTGA. Trimming removed 8 bases at V and 4 bases at J, with 13 bases between. This chain's CDR3 is CASGPRVSDTQYF. The CDR3 DNA sequence: TGTGCCAGCGGCCCCAGAGTCTCAGATACGCAGTATTTT.

The chain uses TRBV11-1 and TRBJ2-4; D may be TRBD1 or TRBD2 (5 bases each). Germline V gives CDR1 SGHAT, CDR2 FQDESV (reference sequence). This CDR3 is built from 15 residues. Trimming removed 3 bases from V and 7 bases from J, with 16 bases in between. DNA of the CDR3: TGTGCCAGCAGCTTCGAGTACGGAGAGGGGAACATTCAGTACTTC. Its translation is CASSFEYGEGNIQYF.

The chain joins TRBV27 to TRBJ2-1; D is possibly TRBD2 (5 bases). The V end was cut by 5 bases, the J end by 8 bases, with 16 bases between. The CDR3 runs to 14 residues. The germline V gene encodes CDR1 MNHEY and CDR2 SMNVEV (reference sequence). The CDR3 DNA is TGTGCCAGCAGTCGACTAAAGTTTACGGATGAGCAGTTCTTC. Amino acids: CASSRLKFTDEQFF.

The V and J genes are TRBV20-1 and TRBJ1-4; no clear D gene. V lost 3 bases to trimming and J lost 3 bases, with 11 bases between them. Germline CDR1 is DFQATT and CDR2 is SNEGSKA (reference sequence). The CDR3 spans 14 residues. The CDR3 sequence is CSARKAGANEKLFF. CDR3 nucleotide sequence: TGCAGTGCTAGGAAGGCCGGGGCTAATGAAAAACTGTTTTTT.

Ten or more counts support this clonotype. The rearrangement uses TRBV5-1 and TRBJ2-2; 8 bases match TRBD2. Trimming took 1 base from V and 1 from J; bases not matched to a gene: 6. This CDR3 spans 17 amino acids. Germline values: CDR1 SGHRS, CDR2 YFSETQ. CDR3 DNA: TGCGCCAGCAGCTTGTTGGCTAGCGGGTTGAACACCGGGGAGCTGTTTTTT. It specifies CASSLLASGLNTGELFF.

The chain has TRBV5-1 and TRBJ2-1; 7 bases align to TRBD2. The V segment lost 3 bases and the J segment 9 bases; nucleotides outside the gene matches: 9. The CDR3 length is 14 residues. CDR1 and CDR2 (germline): SGHRS, YFSETQ. CDR3 region: CASSWGGTVIEQFF. CDR3 DNA sequence: TGCGCCAGCAGCTGGGGGGGTACGGTTATTGAGCAGTTCTTC.

The chain combines TRBV12-3 or TRBV12-4 with TRBJ2-3; no firm D call. Trimming pared 3 bases from V and 4 bases from J, leaving 11 bases between. The CDR3 consists of 14 residues. The CDR3 spells CASSLLRGADTQYF. As DNA, the CDR3 is TGTGCCAGCAGTTTGCTTCGTGGGGCAGATACGCAGTATTTT.

The chain is built from TRBV7-9 and TRBJ2-3, with 8 bases identical to TRBD1. The CDR3 runs to 14 residues. Germline V gives CDR1 SEHNR, CDR2 FQNEAQ (reference sequence). Trimming removed 6 bases from V and 1 base from J; junction bases left unmatched: 3. CDR3 nucleotide sequence: TGTGCCAGCAGACTGACAGGGGGCACAGATACGCAGTATTTT. Its protein is CASRLTGGTDTQYF.

This clonotype appeared many times. This chain joins TRBV24-1 and TRBJ2-2, with 7 bases aligning to TRBD2. This CDR3 has 15 amino acids. CDR1 is KGHDR and CDR2 is SFDVKD in the germline V gene. The V and J ends lost 3 bases and 2 bases, in that order; junction bases with no gene match: 2. CDR3 residues: CATSDTSVNTGELFF. The CDR3 DNA is TGTGCCACCAGTGATACTAGCGTAAACACCGGGGAGCTGTTTTTT.

This clonotype was seen more than once but under ten times. The chain has TRBV6-5 and TRBJ2-7; maybe TRBD1 (6 bases). Germline CDR1 is MNHEY and CDR2 is SVGAGI. There are 14 residues in the CDR3. V shed 2 bases and J shed 2 bases, with 10 bases lying between them. Here the CDR3 reads CASSYRRTAYEQYF. The CDR3 nucleotides read TGTGCCAGCAGTTACCGACGGACAGCCTACGAGCAGTACTTC.

This clonotype showed up many times. The chain carries TRBV3-1 and TRBJ2-7, with 9 bases aligning to TRBD2. Per the germline V gene, CDR1 is LGHDT and CDR2 is YNNKEL (reference sequence). There are 16 residues in the CDR3. V shed 1 base, J shed 2 bases, and the junction held 6 bases outside the gene matches. This chain's CDR3 is CASSQVSLAGTYEQYF. In nucleotides, the CDR3 is TGTGCCAGCAGCCAAGTGAGTCTAGCGGGAACCTACGAGCAGTACTTC.

This chain connects TRBV29-1 to TRBJ2-1; D call uncertain. V was shortened by 3 bases and J by 1 base, with 7 bases between the two germline ends. This CDR3 region has 13 residues. CDR1 and CDR2 (germline): SQVTM, ANQGSEA. CDR3 bases: TGCAGCGTTGAGGGTGATTCCTACAATGAGCAGTTCTTC. It codes for CSVEGDSYNEQFF.

The chain links TRBV6-5 to TRBJ2-7, with TRBD2 identical over 9 bases. The germline gives CDR1 MNHEY, CDR2 SVGAGI. After removal of 0 bases from V and 1 base from J, the junction contained 7 bases not matched to a gene. The CDR3 runs to 17 residues. In nucleotides, the CDR3 is TGTGCCAGCAGTTACTCGTGGCGGGAGGGCCGTTCCTACGAGCAGTACTTC. It codes for CASSYSWREGRSYEQYF.